Sequencing of this T cell receptor (beta chain) was carried out in a study of sequential checkpoint blockade in melanoma. Germline V gene data show CDR1 as SGHNT and CDR2 as YENEEA. The CDR3 is 15 amino acids. V was clipped by 3 bases and J by 2 bases; unmatched bases: 3. The study, taken as a whole, reports: For nivolumab-first patients, baseline tumor clonality was associated with response. T-cell fraction and clonality followed PD-L1 and CD8+ counts, not mutational load.

Worth noting for this clone: Antigen: not known.

Measured with immunoSEQ multiplex PCR; TCRdb has only the in-frame clones, and not every one. The table includes some 40,000 clones, 30% to 40% detected once. The treatment here: randomized to nivolumab then ipilimumab (arm A) or the reverse (arm B). V is TRBV11-3 and J is TRBJ2-5, with 10 positions matching TRBD2. Sequencing was performed on tumor tissue (inferred from file names), taken from a patient given nivolumab and ipilimumab in sequence. The clonotype comes from a human donor with melanoma. CDR3 sequence (DNA): TGTGCCAGCAGCTTGGGACTAGCGTTTCAAGAGACCCAGTACTTC. This gives the protein CASSLGLAFQETQYF.